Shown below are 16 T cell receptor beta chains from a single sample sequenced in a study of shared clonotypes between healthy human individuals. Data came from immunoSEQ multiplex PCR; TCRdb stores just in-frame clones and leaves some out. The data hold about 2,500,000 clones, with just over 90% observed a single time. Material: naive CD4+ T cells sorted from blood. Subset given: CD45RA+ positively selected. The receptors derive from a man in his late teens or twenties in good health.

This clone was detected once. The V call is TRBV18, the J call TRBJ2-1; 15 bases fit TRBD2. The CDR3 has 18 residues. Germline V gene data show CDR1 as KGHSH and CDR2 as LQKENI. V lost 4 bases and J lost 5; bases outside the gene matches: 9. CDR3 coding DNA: TGTGCCAGCTCACAAGGACTAGCGGGGGGGCCTAGGAACAATGAGCAGTTCTTC. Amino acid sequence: CASSQGLAGGPRNNEQFF.

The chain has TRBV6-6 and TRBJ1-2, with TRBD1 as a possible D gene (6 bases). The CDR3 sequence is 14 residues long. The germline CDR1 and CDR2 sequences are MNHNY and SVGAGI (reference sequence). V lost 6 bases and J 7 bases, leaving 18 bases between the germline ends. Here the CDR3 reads CASRLGQIRLGYTF. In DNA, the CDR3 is TGTGCCAGCAGACTCGGACAGATTCGACTTGGCTACACCTTC.

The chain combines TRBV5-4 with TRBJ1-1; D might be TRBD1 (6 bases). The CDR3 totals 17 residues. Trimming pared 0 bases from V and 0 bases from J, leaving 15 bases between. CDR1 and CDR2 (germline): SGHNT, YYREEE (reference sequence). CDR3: CASSLGNTGTMNTEAFF. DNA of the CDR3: TGTGCCAGCAGCTTGGGGAATACAGGGACCATGAACACTGAAGCTTTCTTT.

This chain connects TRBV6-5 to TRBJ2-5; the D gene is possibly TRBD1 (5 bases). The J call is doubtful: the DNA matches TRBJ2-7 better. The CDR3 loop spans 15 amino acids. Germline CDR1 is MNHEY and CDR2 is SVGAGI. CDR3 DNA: TGTGCCAGCAGTTACGCAGGCCAAGGGGTCTACGAGCAGTACTTC. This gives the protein CASSYAGQGVYEQYF.

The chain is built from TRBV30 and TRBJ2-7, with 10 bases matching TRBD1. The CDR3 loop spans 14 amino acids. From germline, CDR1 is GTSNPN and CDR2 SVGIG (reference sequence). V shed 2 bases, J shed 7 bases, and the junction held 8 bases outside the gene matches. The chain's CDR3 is CAWSWGQGSREQYF. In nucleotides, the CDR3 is TGTGCCTGGAGTTGGGGACAGGGGTCGCGGGAGCAGTACTTC.

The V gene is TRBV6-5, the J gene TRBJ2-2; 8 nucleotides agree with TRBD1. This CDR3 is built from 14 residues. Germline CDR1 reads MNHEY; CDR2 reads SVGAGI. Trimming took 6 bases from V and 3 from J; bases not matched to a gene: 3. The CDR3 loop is CASSRTGYTGELFF. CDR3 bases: TGTGCCAGCAGCCGGACAGGGTACACCGGGGAGCTGTTTTTT.

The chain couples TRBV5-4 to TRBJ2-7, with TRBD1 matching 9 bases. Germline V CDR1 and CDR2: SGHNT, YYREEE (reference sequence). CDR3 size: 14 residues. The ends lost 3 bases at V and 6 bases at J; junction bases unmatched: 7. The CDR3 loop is CASSSPGQGTEQYF. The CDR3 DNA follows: TGTGCCAGCAGCTCTCCGGGACAGGGAACCGAGCAGTACTTC.

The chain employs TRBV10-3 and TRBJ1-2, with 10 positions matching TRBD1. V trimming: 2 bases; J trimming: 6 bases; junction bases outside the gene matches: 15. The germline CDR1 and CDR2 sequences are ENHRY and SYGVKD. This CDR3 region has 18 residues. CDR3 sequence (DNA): TGTGCCATCAGTGAGCCGAGACAGGGGGCACGCGGGATTAATGGCTACACCTTC. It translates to CAISEPRQGARGINGYTF.

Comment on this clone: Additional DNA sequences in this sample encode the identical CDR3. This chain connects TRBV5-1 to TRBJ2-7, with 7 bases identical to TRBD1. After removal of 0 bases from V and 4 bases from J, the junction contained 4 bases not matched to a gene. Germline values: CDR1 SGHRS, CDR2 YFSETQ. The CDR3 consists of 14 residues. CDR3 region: CASSLGQGYYEQYF. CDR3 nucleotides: TGCGCCAGCAGCTTGGGACAGGGCTATTACGAGCAGTACTTC.

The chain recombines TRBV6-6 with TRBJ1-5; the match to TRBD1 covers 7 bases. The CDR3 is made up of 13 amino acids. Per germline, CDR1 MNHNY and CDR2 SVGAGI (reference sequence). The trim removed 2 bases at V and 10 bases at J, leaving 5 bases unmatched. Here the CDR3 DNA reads TGTGCCAGCAGTTACGTTGAGGGGGCCCCCCAGCATTTT. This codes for CASSYVEGAPQHF.

CDR3 sequence: CASSFSSRTSGGHEQFF. The CDR3 region has the DNA TGTGCCAGCAGTTTCTCGTCGAGGACTAGCGGGGGTCATGAGCAGTTCTTC. This chain uses TRBV28 with TRBJ2-1, with TRBD2 identical over 13 bases. V lost 3 bases and J lost 8; bases outside the gene matches: 10. CDR1 is MDHEN and CDR2 is SYDVKM in the germline V gene. The length of the CDR3 is 17 residues.

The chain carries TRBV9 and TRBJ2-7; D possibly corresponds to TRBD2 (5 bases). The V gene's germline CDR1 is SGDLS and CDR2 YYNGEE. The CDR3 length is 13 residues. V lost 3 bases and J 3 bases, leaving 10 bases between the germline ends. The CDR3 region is CASSERNSYEQYF. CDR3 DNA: TGTGCCAGCAGCGAGCGGAACAGCTACGAGCAGTACTTC.

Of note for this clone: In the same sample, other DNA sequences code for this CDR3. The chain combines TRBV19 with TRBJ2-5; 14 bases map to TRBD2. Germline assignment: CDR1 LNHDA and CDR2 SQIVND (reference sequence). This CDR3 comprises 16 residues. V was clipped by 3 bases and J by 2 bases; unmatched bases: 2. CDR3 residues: CASSIGLAGGQETQYF. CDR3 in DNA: TGTGCCAGTAGTATTGGACTAGCGGGGGGACAAGAGACCCAGTACTTC.

CDR3 region: CASSLVPGHDNEQFF. The CDR3 bases are TGCGCCAGCAGCTTGGTACCAGGACACGACAATGAGCAGTTCTTC. The chain recombines TRBV5-1 with TRBJ2-1, with D possibly being TRBD1 (5 bases). Per germline, CDR1 SGHRS and CDR2 YFSETQ. This CDR3 spans 15 amino acids. V was trimmed by 0 bases and J by 5 bases, leaving 12 bases between them.

The CDR3 loop reads CASRGQSGLSYEQYF. In DNA form, the CDR3 reads TGTGCCAGCAGGGGGCAAAGTGGGCTTTCCTACGAGCAGTACTTC. The J gene is TRBJ2-7, the V gene TRBV27; a possible D gene is TRBD1 (5 bases). The length of the CDR3 is 15 residues. Germline CDR1 MNHEY, CDR2 SMNVEV (reference sequence). V shed 6 bases and J shed 1 base, with 16 bases lying between them.

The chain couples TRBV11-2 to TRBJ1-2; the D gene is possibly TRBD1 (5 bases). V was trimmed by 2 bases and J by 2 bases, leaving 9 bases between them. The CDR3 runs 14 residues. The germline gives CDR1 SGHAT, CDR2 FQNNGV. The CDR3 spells CASSLRGENYGYTF. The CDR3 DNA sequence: TGTGCCAGCAGCTTAAGAGGGGAGAACTATGGCTACACCTTC.